Listed below are T cell receptor beta chains from one sample, sequenced in a study of blood T cell repertoires in COVID-19. The table came from immunoSEQ multiplex PCR; TCRdb's copy has only in-frame clones and leaves some out. The table lists more than 200,000 clones, about 86% of them singletons. The sequencing input was peripheral blood. The receptors were sampled from a woman in her forties or fifties with acute or convalescent COVID-19. CDR3s leave out the opening cysteine and the closing phenylalanine or tryptophan. The order of the fields is V gene, J gene, CDR3 protein.

TRBV29-1	TRBJ2-4	SVPGLAGGQGDIQY
TRBV3-1/TRBV3-2	TRBJ2-2	ASSHSTGGNTGELF
TRBV6-5	TRBJ2-4	ASSYSLAGGDIQY
TRBV7-2	TRBJ1-3	ASSPGLVPGNTIY
TRBV24-1	TRBJ1-5	ATSGRGGQPQH
TRBV6-2/TRBV6-3	TRBJ1-5	ASSYGPVYQPQH
TRBV5-5	TRBJ1-1	ASSRTGGAETEAF
TRBV3-1/TRBV3-2	TRBJ1-4	ASSQAGQKWANEKLF
TRBV19	TRBJ2-3	ASGTGLAGEDTQY
TRBV5-1	TRBJ2-2	ASSPQGAADTGELF
TRBV18	TRBJ2-7	ASSLTGDDEQY
TRBV11-2	TRBJ2-7	ASSLPGDGEQY
TRBV7-6	TRBJ2-3	ASSLAGGQGDTQY
TRBV11-3	TRBJ2-7	ASSLGQGAGYEQY
TRBV10-3	TRBJ1-5	AIRGDREDQPQH
TRBV18	TRBJ2-3	ASSPTGGDTQY
TRBV5-4	TRBJ2-6	ASSLGGPTGANVLT
TRBV7-6	TRBJ2-3	ASSFFEAGSTDTQY
TRBV4-1	TRBJ1-1	ASSRRGGQGREAEAF
TRBV27	TRBJ2-1	ASSLSGLTSGIGYEQF
TRBV6-2/TRBV6-3	TRBJ2-1	ASSQAASGAWF
TRBV5-1	TRBJ2-1	ASGREGGSYNEQF
TRBV5-1	TRBJ2-2	ASSLADGLAGGRFTGELF
TRBV19	TRBJ1-2	ASSIDARGRGSSGYT
TRBV5-6	TRBJ1-2	ASSRRGRNPYGYT
TRBV10-1	TRBJ1-1	ASSGSYGVGTEAF
TRBV10-2	TRBJ2-7	ASRGGRRLYEQY
TRBV4-1	TRBJ2-1	ASSLDNHRGNEQF
TRBV7-2	TRBJ2-3	ASSQQRTGRRADTQY
TRBV12-3/TRBV12-4	TRBJ2-7	ASSLPGYEQY
TRBV2	TRBJ2-5	ASSPSGRSETQY
TRBV30	TRBJ2-1	AWIQPDVNEQF
TRBV9	TRBJ2-6	ASSVASRGANVLT
TRBV4-1	TRBJ2-1	ASSQEVILGEQF
TRBV20-1	TRBJ2-7	SAQLTYEQY
TRBV6-6	TRBJ1-6	ASSTGAYNSPLH
TRBV6-5	TRBJ1-1	ASSFARTKGDTEAF